A single T cell receptor (beta chain) is shown here with its context. It has no known antigen specificity. Per-base quality was not reported, and no clone a single base away is much larger than it. The CDR3 regions of human TCRbeta chains were subjected to immunosequencing. In the original analysis: TCRs in the repertoires were compared against a reference library of SARS-CoV-2-specific TCRs that had been generated with the MIRA antigen-specificity platform. Breadth was defined as the fraction of unique TCRs that were SARS-CoV-2-associated. Depth was defined as the fraction of total T cells that were SARS-CoV-2-associated. Using the MIRA data, each spike-specific TCR was mapped to the spike region that the TCR reacts to and placed in a CD4 or CD8 class. Log10-transformed breadth and depth values were compared by one-way ANOVA with Sidak's multiple comparisons tests. TCRdb carries this immuneACCESS record with in-frame sequences only. Its versions omit some clonotypes, under half of them owing to an unresolved V gene in the studies checked, with the rest unexplained. V, J and clone size derive from that table, while D and trimming were established from the DNA sequence. The sample table records about 75,000 clones; 88% of these occur just once. In total, the top ten clones hold more than 8.5% of the sample.

V is shortened by 1 base, J by 1 base, and the region joining them spans 9 bases. The germline V gene gives CDR1 as SGHAT and CDR2 as FQNNGV. From cysteine to phenylalanine, the CDR3 is 15 amino acids long. Just the 45-base CDR3 DNA is kept, in frame starting at base 1. The record originates from a study of T cell responses to AZD1222 COVID-19 vaccine (dated by TCRdb to the early 2020s). Study-wide context: TCR sequencing was performed for 230 to 250 trial participants, of whom about 200 were given two doses of AZD1222 and around 25 were given two doses of MenACWY control vaccine. Trial participants were enrolled by age into subgroups of 18-55, 56-69 and 70-plus years, and roughly 150, 30 and 60 TCR-sequenced participants, respectively, were included in these subgroups. The paper as a whole reports these results and caveats: After two AZD1222 doses, spike-specific TCR breadth and depth were significantly higher than at day 0 and than in MenACWY recipients. Conclusions about previously exposed vaccinees were limited because only six AZD1222 recipients were SARS-CoV-2 seropositive at baseline. Participants were mostly white British, with more females than males. The authors suggested clonal diversity may have been underestimated. The vaccine-associated CD4 TCRs covered the entire spike protein, and the dominant responses fell in regions 160-218 and 743-854. No day 14 peak-response samples were available, so repertoires were characterized only after the peak T cell response. The 56-69-year group was small, and its depth increase did not reach significance, likely because of low power. Epitopes outside the regions mutated in the B.1.351 and B.1.1.7 variants were reportedly recognized by nearly half of the unique spike-specific TCRs.

The sample's time point label is to be understood as: about 28 days (+/-7) after the second vaccine dose. The intended sense of this specimen's treatment or condition label: meningococcal conjugate vaccine given as trial control. Vaccinee samples were obtained from the UK trials COV001 and COV002, which included a single-blind randomized controlled phase 2/3 trial of AZD1222 (ChAdOx1 nCoV-19) in healthy adults. Trial participant PBMC samples were collected at day 0 and day 28 after the second dose for TCRbeta chain sequencing. The input for sequencing was peripheral blood, taken 28 days after the second dose of the MenACWY control vaccine. The receptor chain draws on TRBV11-2 and TRBJ2-3; no D gene is confidently identified. This sequence originates from an adult who received the MenACWY meningococcal vaccine as a control. The CDR3 protein: CASSLVNRRTDTQYF. The bases read TGTGCCAGCAGCTTAGTGAACAGACGCACAGATACGCAGTATTTT.